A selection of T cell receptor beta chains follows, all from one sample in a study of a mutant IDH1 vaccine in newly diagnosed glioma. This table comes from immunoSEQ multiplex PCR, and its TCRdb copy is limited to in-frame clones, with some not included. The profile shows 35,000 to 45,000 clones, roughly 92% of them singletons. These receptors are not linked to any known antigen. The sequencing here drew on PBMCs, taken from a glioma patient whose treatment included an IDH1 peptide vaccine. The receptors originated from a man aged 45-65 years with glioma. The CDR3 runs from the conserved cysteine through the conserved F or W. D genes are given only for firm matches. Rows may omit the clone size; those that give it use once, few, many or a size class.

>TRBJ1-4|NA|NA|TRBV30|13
TGTGCCTGGAGGGGGGGAGGGGTTGAAAAACTGTTTTTT
CAWRGGGVEKLFF
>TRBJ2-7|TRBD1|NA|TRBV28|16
TGTGCCAGCAGTTCCCCCGGGACAGGGGCATCCTACGAGCAGTACTTC
CASSSPGTGASYEQYF
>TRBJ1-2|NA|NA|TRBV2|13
TGTGCCAGCAGTGAGGCTAGAGACTATGGCTACACCTTC
CASSEARDYGYTF
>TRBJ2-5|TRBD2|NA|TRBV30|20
TGTGCCTGGAGTGTAGTCCGTTTTCAGCGGGAGGGCCGTGGAAAAGAGACCCAGTACTTC
CAWSVVRFQREGRGKETQYF
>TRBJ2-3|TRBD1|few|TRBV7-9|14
TGTGCCAGCAGCTTAGGACAGGGATCATATACGCAGTATTTT
CASSLGQGSYTQYF
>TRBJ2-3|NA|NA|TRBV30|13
TGTGCCTGGAGTGTACAAAGGGGAAATACGCAGTATTTT
CAWSVQRGNTQYF
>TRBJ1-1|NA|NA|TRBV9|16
TGTGCCAGCAGCGTAGGTACAGGGCGAATGAACACTGAAGCTTTCTTT
CASSVGTGRMNTEAFF
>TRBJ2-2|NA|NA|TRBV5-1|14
TGCGCCAGCAGCTTAAGCGGGAACACCGGGGAGCTGTTTTTT
CASSLSGNTGELFF
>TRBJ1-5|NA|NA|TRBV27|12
TGTGCCAGCAGCTCCGGTAATCAGCCCCAGCATTTT
CASSSGNQPQHF
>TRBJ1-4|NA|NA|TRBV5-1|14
TGCGCCAGCAGCTTCAGCGCAACTAATGAAAAACTGTTTTTT
CASSFSATNEKLFF
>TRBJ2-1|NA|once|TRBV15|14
TGTGCCACCAAAGTCGGGAGCGCCAGCAATGAGCAGTTCTTC
CATKVGSASNEQFF
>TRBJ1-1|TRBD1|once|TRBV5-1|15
TGCGCCAGCAGCTTGGACAGGGGCACGAACACTGAAGCTTTCTTT
CASSLDRGTNTEAFF
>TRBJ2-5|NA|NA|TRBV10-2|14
TGCGCCAGCAGCCAGACTAGAAGACGAGAGACCCAGTACTTC
CASSQTRRRETQYF
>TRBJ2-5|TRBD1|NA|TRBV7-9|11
TGTGCCAGCAGCTTAGCTAGGGACAGGTACTTC
CASSLARDRYF
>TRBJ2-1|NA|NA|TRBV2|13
TGTGCCAGCAGTGAGGGTTTAATGGGTCAACGGCTCTTC
CASSEGLMGQRLF
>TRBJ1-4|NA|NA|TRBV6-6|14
TGTGCCAGCAGCCTGACACGACGCGGAGAAAAACTGTTTTTT
CASSLTRRGEKLFF
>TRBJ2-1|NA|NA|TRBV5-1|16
TGCGCCAGCAGCTTGGAGGCACTAGCCTCCTACAATGAGCAGTTCTTC
CASSLEALASYNEQFF
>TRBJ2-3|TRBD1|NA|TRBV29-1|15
TGCAGCGTTGTGAAATCGACAGGGGAGACAGATACGCAGTATTTT
CSVVKSTGETDTQYF
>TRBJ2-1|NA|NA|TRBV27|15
TGTGCCAGCAGTTTCGGTGCGGGGGCGTGGAATGAGCAGTTCTTC
CASSFGAGAWNEQFF
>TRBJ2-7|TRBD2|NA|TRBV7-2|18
TGTGCCAGCAGCTTAACCCCTAGCGGGGGAGTCCTCTCCTACGAGCAGTACTTC
CASSLTPSGGVLSYEQYF
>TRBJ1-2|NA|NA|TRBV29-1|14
TGCAGCGTTGAAGATCGCGGGGTCAACTATGGCTACACCTTC
CSVEDRGVNYGYTF
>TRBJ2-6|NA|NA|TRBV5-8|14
TGTGCCAGCAGTACTTCCTCCGGGGCCAACGTCCTGACTTTC
CASSTSSGANVLTF
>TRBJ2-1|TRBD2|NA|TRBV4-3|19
TGCGCCAGCAGCCAAGAGGGCCTGTCTAGCGGGGGGTACTACAATGAGCAGTTCTTC
CASSQEGLSSGGYYNEQFF
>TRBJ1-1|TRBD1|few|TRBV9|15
TGTGCCAGCAGCGCAGGGGGCTTCCTGAACACTGAAGCTTTCTTT
CASSAGGFLNTEAFF
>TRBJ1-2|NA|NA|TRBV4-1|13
TGCGCCAGCAGCCAAGGGGGCACCTATGGCTACACCTTC
CASSQGGTYGYTF
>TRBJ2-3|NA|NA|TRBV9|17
TGTGCCAGCAGCGTGTCCTTGAGCGGGCGCAGCACAGATACGCAGTATTTT
CASSVSLSGRSTDTQYF
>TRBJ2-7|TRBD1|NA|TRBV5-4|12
TGTGCCAGCAGCACTTGGACAGGCGAGCAGTACTTC
CASSTWTGEQYF
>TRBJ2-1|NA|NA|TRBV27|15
TGTGCCAGCAGTTTTTTAGCCCGCTCCGTCAATGAGCAGTTCTTC
CASSFLARSVNEQFF
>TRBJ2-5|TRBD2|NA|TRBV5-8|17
TGTGCCAGCAGCACCGGGACTAGCGGGAGAGGGGTGGAGACCCAGTACTTC
CASSTGTSGRGVETQYF
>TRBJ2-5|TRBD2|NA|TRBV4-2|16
TGTGCCAGCAGCCAAGGGGTGGGCGGGGGCCAAGAGACCCAGTACTTC
CASSQGVGGGQETQYF
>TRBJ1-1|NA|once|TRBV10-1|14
TGCGCCAGCAGTGAATATAGGGGAAGCACTGAAGCTTTCTTT
CASSEYRGSTEAFF
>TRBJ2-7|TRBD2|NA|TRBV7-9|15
TGTGCCAGCAGCTTTGGAGCGGGGGGGTCCTACGAGCAGTACTTC
CASSFGAGGSYEQYF
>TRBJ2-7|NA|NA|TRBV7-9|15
TGTGCCAGCAGCGGCCGACAGGGAGGTCTGAGGGAGCAGTACTTC
CASSGRQGGLREQYF
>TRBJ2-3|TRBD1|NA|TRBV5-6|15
TGTGCCAGCAGCTTTTGGCAGGGGGTAAGGGATACGCAGTATTTT
CASSFWQGVRDTQYF
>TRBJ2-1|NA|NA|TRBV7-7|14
TGTGCTAGCAGCCCCGGTTTAGCAGGGGATGAGCAGTTCTTC
CASSPGLAGDEQFF
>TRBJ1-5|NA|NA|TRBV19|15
TGTGCCAGTAGTATCCAGGGTCTCCCCAATCAGCCCCAGCATTTT
CASSIQGLPNQPQHF
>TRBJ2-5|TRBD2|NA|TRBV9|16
TGTGCCAGCAGCGTAGCGCCTAGCGGCTTACAAGAGACCCAGTACTTC
CASSVAPSGLQETQYF
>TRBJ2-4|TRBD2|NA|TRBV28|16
TGTGCCAGCAGGACCGGGACTAGCGGGAGGTCGGCCATTCAGTACTTC
CASRTGTSGRSAIQYF
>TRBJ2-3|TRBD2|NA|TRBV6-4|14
TGTGCCAGCAGTGAAGCGGGAGGCACAGATACGCAGTATTTT
CASSEAGGTDTQYF
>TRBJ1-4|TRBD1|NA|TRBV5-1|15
TGCGCCAGCAGCTTGGGGGACAGGGTCGAGGAAAAACTGTTTTTT
CASSLGDRVEEKLFF
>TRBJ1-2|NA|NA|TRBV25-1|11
TGTGCCAGCACCCAGGGTGCCGGCTACACCTTC
CASTQGAGYTF
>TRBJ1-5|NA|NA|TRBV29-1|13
TGCAGCGCCGGACAGAATAGCAATCAGCCCCAGCATTTT
CSAGQNSNQPQHF
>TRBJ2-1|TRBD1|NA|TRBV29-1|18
TGCAGCGTTGTATTGGCAGGGGGCTACCACCTCCAGGGGTATGAGCAGTTCTTC
CSVVLAGGYHLQGYEQFF
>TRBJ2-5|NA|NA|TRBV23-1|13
TGCGCCAGCACCCACGGGGGTCGAAAGACCCAGTACTTC
CASTHGGRKTQYF
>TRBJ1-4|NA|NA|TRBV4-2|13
TGTGCCAGCAGCCAAGACAGGGATGAAAAACTGTTTTTT
CASSQDRDEKLFF
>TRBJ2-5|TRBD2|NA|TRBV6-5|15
TGTGCCAGCAGTCGGAGGACTAGCGGTACGGGGACCCAGTACTTC
CASSRRTSGTGTQYF
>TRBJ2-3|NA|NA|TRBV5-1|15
TGCGCCAGCAGCTTGGCCGGCAGGGCCACAGATACGCAGTATTTT
CASSLAGRATDTQYF